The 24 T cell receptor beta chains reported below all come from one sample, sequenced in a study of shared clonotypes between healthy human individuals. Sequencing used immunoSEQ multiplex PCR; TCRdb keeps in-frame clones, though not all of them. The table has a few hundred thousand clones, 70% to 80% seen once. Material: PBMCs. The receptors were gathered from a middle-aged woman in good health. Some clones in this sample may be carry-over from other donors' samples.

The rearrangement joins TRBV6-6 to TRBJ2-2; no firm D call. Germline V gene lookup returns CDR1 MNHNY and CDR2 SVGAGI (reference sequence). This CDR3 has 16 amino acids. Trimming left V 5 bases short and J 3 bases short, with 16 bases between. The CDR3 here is CASSNPTWWDTGELFF. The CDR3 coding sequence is TGTGCCAGCAGTAACCCGACCTGGTGGGACACCGGGGAGCTGTTTTTT.

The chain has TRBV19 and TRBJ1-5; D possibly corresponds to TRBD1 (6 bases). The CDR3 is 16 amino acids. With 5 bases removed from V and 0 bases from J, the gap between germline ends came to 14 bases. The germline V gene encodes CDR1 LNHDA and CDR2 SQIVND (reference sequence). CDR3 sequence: CASSPTTGYSNQPQHF. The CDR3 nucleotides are TGTGCCAGTAGTCCTACAACAGGGTATAGCAATCAGCCCCAGCATTTT.

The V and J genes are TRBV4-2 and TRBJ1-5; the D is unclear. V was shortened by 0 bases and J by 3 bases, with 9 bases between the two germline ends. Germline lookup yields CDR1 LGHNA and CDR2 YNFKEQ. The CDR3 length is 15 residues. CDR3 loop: CASSQEGSFNQPQHF. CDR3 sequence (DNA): TGTGCCAGCAGCCAAGAGGGCAGCTTCAATCAGCCCCAGCATTTT.

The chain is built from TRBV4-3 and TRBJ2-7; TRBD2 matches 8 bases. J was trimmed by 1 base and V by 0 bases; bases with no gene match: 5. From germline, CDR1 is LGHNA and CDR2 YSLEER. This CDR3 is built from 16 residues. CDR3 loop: CASSQDWLAGSYEQYF. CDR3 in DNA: TGCGCCAGCAGCCAAGATTGGCTAGCGGGTTCCTACGAGCAGTACTTC.

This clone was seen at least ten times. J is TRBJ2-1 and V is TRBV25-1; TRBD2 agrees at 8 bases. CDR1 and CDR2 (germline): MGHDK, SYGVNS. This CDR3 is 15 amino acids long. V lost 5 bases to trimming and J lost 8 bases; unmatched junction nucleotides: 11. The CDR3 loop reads CASSRGLVIADEQFF. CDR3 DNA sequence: TGTGCCAGCAGTAGGGGACTAGTGATCGCCGATGAGCAGTTCTTC.

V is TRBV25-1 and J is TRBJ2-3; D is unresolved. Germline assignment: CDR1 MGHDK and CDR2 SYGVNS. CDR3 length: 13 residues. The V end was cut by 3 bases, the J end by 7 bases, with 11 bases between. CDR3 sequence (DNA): TGTGCCAGCAGTGATAGTAGAGTTAATACGCAGTATTTT. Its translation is CASSDSRVNTQYF.

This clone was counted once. This CDR3 reads CASSQGGGTGDEQYF. CDR3 coding DNA: TGCGCCAGCAGCCAAGGGGGGGGTACAGGGGACGAGCAGTACTTC. This chain uses TRBV4-1 with TRBJ2-7, with D tentatively TRBD1 or TRBD2 (7 bases each). Trimming left V 1 base short and J 5 bases short, with 15 bases between. The CDR3 is 15 amino acids. CDR1 and CDR2 (germline): MGHRA, YSYEKL.

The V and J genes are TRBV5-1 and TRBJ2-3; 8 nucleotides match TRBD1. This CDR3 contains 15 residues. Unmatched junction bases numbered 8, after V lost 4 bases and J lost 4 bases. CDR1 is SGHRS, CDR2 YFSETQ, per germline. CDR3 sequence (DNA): TGCGCCAGCAGCCTTCCTCAGGGGGCGTCAGATACGCAGTATTTT. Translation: CASSLPQGASDTQYF.

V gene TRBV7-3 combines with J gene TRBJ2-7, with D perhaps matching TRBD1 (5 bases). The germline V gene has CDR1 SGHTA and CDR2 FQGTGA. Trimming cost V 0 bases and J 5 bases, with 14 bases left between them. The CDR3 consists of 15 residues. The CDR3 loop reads CASSLTAGIGDEQYF. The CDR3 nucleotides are TGTGCCAGCAGCTTAACGGCAGGGATCGGTGACGAGCAGTACTTC.

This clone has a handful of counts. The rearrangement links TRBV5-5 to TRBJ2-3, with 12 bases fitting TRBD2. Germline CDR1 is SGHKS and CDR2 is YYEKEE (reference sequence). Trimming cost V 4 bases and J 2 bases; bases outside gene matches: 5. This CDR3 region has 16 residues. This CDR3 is CASSTGLAGYTDTQYF. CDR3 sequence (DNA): TGTGCCAGCAGCACTGGACTAGCGGGATACACAGATACGCAGTATTTT.

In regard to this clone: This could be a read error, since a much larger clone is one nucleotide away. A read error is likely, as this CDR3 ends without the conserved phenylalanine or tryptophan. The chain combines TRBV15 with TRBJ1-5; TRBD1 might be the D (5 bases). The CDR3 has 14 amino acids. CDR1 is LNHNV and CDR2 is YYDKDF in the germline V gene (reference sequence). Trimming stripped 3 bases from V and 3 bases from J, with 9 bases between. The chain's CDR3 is CATSRTVDNQPQHS. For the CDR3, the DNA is TGTGCCACCAGCAGGACAGTAGACAATCAGCCCCAGCATTCT.

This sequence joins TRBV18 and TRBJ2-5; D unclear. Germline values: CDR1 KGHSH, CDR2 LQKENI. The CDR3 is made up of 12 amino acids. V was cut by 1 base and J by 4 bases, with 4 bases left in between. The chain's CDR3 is CASSPRGETQYF. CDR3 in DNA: TGTGCCAGCTCACCACGGGGAGAGACCCAGTACTTC.

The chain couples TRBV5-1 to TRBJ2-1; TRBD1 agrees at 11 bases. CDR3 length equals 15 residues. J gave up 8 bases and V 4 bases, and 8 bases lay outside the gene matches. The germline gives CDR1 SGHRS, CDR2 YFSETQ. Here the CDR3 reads CASSQPDRGRDEQFF. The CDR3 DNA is TGCGCCAGCAGCCAGCCGGACAGGGGGCGGGATGAGCAGTTCTTC. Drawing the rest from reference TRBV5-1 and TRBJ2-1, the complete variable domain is KAGVTQTPRYLIKTRGQQVTLSCSPISGHRSVSWYQQTPGQGLQFLFEYFSETQRNKGNFPGRFSGRQFSNSRSEMNVSTLELGDSALYLCASSQPDRGRDEQFFGPGTRLTVL.

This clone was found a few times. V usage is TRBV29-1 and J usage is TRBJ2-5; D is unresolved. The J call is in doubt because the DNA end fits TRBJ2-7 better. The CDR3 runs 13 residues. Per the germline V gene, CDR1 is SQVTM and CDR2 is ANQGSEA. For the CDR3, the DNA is TGCAGCGTTGGCATGGCGGCCACTTACGAGCAGTACTTC. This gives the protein CSVGMAATYEQYF.

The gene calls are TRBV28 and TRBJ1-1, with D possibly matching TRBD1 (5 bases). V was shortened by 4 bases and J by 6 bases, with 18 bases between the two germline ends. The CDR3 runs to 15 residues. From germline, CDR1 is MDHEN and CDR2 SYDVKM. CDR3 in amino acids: CASSSTPGGRAEAFF. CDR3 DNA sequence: TGTGCCAGCAGTTCTACCCCCGGGGGTAGGGCTGAAGCTTTCTTT. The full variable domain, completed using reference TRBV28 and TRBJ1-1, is DVKVTQSSRYLVKRTGEKVFLECVQDMDHENMFWYRQDPGLGLRLIYFSYDVKMKEKGDIPEGYSVSREKKERFSLILESASTNQTSMYLCASSSTPGGRAEAFFGQGTRLTVV.

CDR3 in DNA: TGTGCCAGCAGCTTAGGGGGGTCAGCGGGATACCAAGAGACCCAGTACTTC. Its translation is CASSLGGSAGYQETQYF. V gene TRBV11-3 combines with J gene TRBJ2-5; 7 nucleotides line up with TRBD2. CDR1 is SGHNT, CDR2 YENEEA, per germline. The CDR3 is 17 amino acids. V dropped 1 base and J dropped 0; count of bases not matched to a gene: 8.

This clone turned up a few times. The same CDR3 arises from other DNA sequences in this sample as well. CDR3 DNA sequence: TGTGCCTGGAGTCGGAATTACGAGCAGTACTTC. This gives the protein CAWSRNYEQYF. The J gene is TRBJ2-7, the V gene TRBV30; D remains unclear. Germline loops: CDR1 GTSNPN, CDR2 SVGIG (reference sequence). Trimming removed 2 bases at V and 4 bases at J, with 6 bases between. This CDR3 comprises 11 residues.

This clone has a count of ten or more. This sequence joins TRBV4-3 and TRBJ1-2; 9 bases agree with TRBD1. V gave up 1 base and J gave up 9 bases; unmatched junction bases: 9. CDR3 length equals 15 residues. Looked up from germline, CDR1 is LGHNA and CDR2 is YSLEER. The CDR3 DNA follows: TGCGCCAGCAGCCAAGCCGGGACAGGGAATCTCCGCTACACCTTC. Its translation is CASSQAGTGNLRYTF.

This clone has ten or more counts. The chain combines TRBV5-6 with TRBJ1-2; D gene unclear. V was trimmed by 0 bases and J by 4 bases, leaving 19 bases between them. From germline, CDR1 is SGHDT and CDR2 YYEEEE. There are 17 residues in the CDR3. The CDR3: CASSLGTQVTWSYGYTF. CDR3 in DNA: TGTGCCAGCAGCTTGGGGACTCAGGTTACCTGGTCCTATGGCTACACCTTC.

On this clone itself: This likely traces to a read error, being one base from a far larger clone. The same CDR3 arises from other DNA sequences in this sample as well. The CDR3 reads CASSDFRSEETQYF. DNA of the CDR3: TGTGCCAGCAGTGACTTTAGGTCCGAGGAGACCCAGTACTTC. The rearrangement links TRBV25-1 to TRBJ2-5; D unclear. Deletions cut 3 bases from V and 5 bases from J, with 13 bases between. CDR1 and CDR2 (germline): MGHDK, SYGVNS. The CDR3 is made up of 14 amino acids.

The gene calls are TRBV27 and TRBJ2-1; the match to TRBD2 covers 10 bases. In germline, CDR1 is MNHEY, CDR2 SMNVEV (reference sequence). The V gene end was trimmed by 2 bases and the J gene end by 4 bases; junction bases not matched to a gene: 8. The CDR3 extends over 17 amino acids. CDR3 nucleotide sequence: TGTGCCAGCAGTTTAAGGGTAGCGGGAGGAAAATACAATGAGCAGTTCTTC. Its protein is CASSLRVAGGKYNEQFF.

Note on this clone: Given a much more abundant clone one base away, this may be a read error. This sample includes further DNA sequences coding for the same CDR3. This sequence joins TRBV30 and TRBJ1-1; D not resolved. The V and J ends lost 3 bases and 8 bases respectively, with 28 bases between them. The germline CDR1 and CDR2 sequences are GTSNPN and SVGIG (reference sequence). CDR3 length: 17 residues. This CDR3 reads CAWSASLTSTLGTEAFF. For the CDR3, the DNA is TGTGCCTGGAGCGCCAGTCTTACCTCAACCTTGGGCACCGAAGCTTTCTTT.

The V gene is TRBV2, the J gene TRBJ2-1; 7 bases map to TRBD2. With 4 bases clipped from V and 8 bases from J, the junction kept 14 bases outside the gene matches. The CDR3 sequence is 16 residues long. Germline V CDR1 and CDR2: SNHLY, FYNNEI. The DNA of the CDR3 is TGTGCCAGCAGTGGGGGCCTCGCGGGAGTTTTCTATGAGCAGTTCTTC. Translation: CASSGGLAGVFYEQFF.

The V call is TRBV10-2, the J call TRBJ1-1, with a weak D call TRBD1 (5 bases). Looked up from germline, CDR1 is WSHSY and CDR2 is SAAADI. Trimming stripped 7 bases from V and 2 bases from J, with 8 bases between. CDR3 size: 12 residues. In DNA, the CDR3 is TGCGCCAGCAAGGGGAGAAACACTGAAGCTTTCTTT. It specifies CASKGRNTEAFF.